Listed below are T cell receptor beta chains from one sample, sequenced in a study of T cell repertoires in cytomegalovirus infection. A single record per CDR3 protein comes from TCRdb applying MiXCR to the reads. The data contain approximately 180,000 distinct CDR3 sequences, 8% to 10% of them singletons. The sequenced sample consisted of PBMCs. These receptors all come from a human donor in good health (CMV status not recorded). Some clones in this sample may be carry-over from other donors' samples. Each CDR3 is given with its conserved first and last residue. D genes are given only for firm matches. Rows give clone size only sometimes, using once, few, many, or a class for an expanded clone.

CDR3 DNA: TGCAGCGAGGACAGGGGGACTTCCGGGGAGCTGTTTTTT
CDR3 protein: CSEDRGTSGELFF
D gene: TRBD1
clone size: NA
J gene: TRBJ2-2
V gene: TRBV29-1

CDR3 DNA: TGTGCCAGCAGCACCCGCACAGGGCTAGCCGGAAACACCATATATTTT
CDR3 protein: CASSTRTGLAGNTIYF
D gene: NA
clone size: NA
J gene: TRBJ1-3
V gene: TRBV9

CDR3 DNA: TGTGCCAGCATAGGGACAGTCTACTCTGGAAACACCATATATTTT
CDR3 protein: CASIGTVYSGNTIYF
D gene: TRBD1
clone size: NA
J gene: TRBJ1-3
V gene: TRBV7-9

CDR3 DNA: TGTGCCAGCAGGGAAGGAGGTCGGGCAGGAGCAAGAAACACCATATATTTT
CDR3 protein: CASREGGRAGARNTIYF
D gene: NA
clone size: many
J gene: TRBJ1-3
V gene: TRBV6-2/TRBV6-3

CDR3 DNA: TGTGCCAGCAGCTTGGACAGGGAGGATACGCAGTATTTT
CDR3 protein: CASSLDREDTQYF
D gene: TRBD1
clone size: many
J gene: TRBJ2-3
V gene: TRBV7-3

CDR3 DNA: TGTGCCAGCGGTTTTCAAGGGACCCAGTACTTC
CDR3 protein: CASGFQGTQYF
D gene: NA
clone size: NA
J gene: TRBJ2-5
V gene: TRBV12-3/TRBV12-4

CDR3 DNA: TGTGCCATCCTTGCCGGGGGCCCCTATGGCTACACCTTC
CDR3 protein: CAILAGGPYGYTF
D gene: NA
clone size: few
J gene: TRBJ1-2
V gene: TRBV28

CDR3 DNA: TGTGCCTGGAGTGTACTCTCGGGACGAGAAAAACTGTTTTTT
CDR3 protein: CAWSVLSGREKLFF
D gene: NA
clone size: NA
J gene: TRBJ1-4
V gene: TRBV30

CDR3 DNA: TGCAGTGCTAGATCGGGGGGGACTAGCGGGGGTGTCTACGAGCAGTACTTC
CDR3 protein: CSARSGGTSGGVYEQYF
D gene: TRBD2
clone size: few
J gene: TRBJ2-7
V gene: TRBV20-1

CDR3 DNA: TGTGCCAGCAGTAGCCTGGGGGGGCTTTCACCCCTCCACTTT
CDR3 protein: CASSSLGGLSPLHF
D gene: NA
clone size: NA
J gene: TRBJ1-6
V gene: TRBV28

CDR3 DNA: TGTGCCAGCAGCTTTGGGGGGGGACAGGGAAGCGAGCAGTACTTC
CDR3 protein: CASSFGGGQGSEQYF
D gene: TRBD1
clone size: NA
J gene: TRBJ2-7
V gene: TRBV7-6

CDR3 DNA: TGCAGCGTTGAACCTCCAGGATCCGGGACGCAGTACTTC
CDR3 protein: CSVEPPGSGTQYF
D gene: NA
clone size: few
J gene: TRBJ2-7
V gene: TRBV29-1

CDR3 DNA: TGTGCCAGCAGTGAATTGTCGGGGTATCGCGAGCGGTTCTTC
CDR3 protein: CASSELSGYRERFF
D gene: NA
clone size: few
J gene: TRBJ2-1
V gene: TRBV6-1

CDR3 DNA: TGTGCCAGCAGCATTAAACAGGTGATGAACACTGAAGCTTTCTTT
CDR3 protein: CASSIKQVMNTEAFF
D gene: NA
clone size: many
J gene: TRBJ1-1
V gene: TRBV7-8

CDR3 DNA: TGTGCCAGCAGCTTAGTACAGGGCTCCTACGAGCAGTACTTC
CDR3 protein: CASSLVQGSYEQYF
D gene: NA
clone size: many
J gene: TRBJ2-7
V gene: TRBV7-2

CDR3 DNA: TGTGCCAGCAGCTTATCCTCGGGACCCCGGCGTCTGGAGCAGTACTTC
CDR3 protein: CASSLSSGPRRLEQYF
D gene: NA
clone size: many
J gene: TRBJ2-7
V gene: TRBV7-2

CDR3 DNA: TGCGCCAGCAGTCACCGGGTTTACAATGAGCAGTTCTTC
CDR3 protein: CASSHRVYNEQFF
D gene: NA
clone size: many
J gene: TRBJ2-1
V gene: TRBV23-1

CDR3 DNA: TGCGCCAGCAGCCAAGATCTTACCGAGAGACCCGGGGCCAACGTCCTGACTTTC
CDR3 protein: CASSQDLTERPGANVLTF
D gene: NA
clone size: many
J gene: TRBJ2-6
V gene: TRBV4-3

CDR3 DNA: TGTGCCAGTAGACCCAAACAGGGGGTCCAAGAGACCCAGTACTTC
CDR3 protein: CASRPKQGVQETQYF
D gene: TRBD1
clone size: few
J gene: TRBJ2-5
V gene: TRBV19

CDR3 DNA: TGTGCCAGCAGCAGTGGAGGGCCTGGGGCCAACGTCCTGACTTTC
CDR3 protein: CASSSGGPGANVLTF
D gene: NA
clone size: many
J gene: TRBJ2-6
V gene: TRBV7-2

CDR3 DNA: TGTGCCAGCAGCTTAAAGGCGAACGCTGAAGCTTTCTTT
CDR3 protein: CASSLKANAEAFF
D gene: NA
clone size: NA
J gene: TRBJ1-1
V gene: TRBV7-2

CDR3 DNA: TGCAGTGCTAGAGATCGGTGGGGACGAGTCTTC
CDR3 protein: CSARDRWGRVF
D gene: NA
clone size: few
J gene: TRBJ2-7
V gene: TRBV20-1

CDR3 DNA: TGTGCCAGCAGTTTAGCAGGATATGAAGCTTTCTTT
CDR3 protein: CASSLAGYEAFF
D gene: NA
clone size: NA
J gene: TRBJ1-1
V gene: TRBV28

CDR3 DNA: TGTGCCAGCAGCAACCCCGGGAGCTCCTACGAGCAGTACTTC
CDR3 protein: CASSNPGSSYEQYF
D gene: NA
clone size: many
J gene: TRBJ2-7
V gene: TRBV7-2

CDR3 DNA: TGTGCCAGCAGGAGGGGCACTAACACTGAAGCTTTCTTT
CDR3 protein: CASRRGTNTEAFF
D gene: NA
clone size: few
J gene: TRBJ1-1
V gene: TRBV2

CDR3 DNA: TGTGCCAGCAGTCCCAGTCGGGTGCAGTTCTTC
CDR3 protein: CASSPSRVQFF
D gene: NA
clone size: many
J gene: TRBJ2-1
V gene: TRBV6-6

CDR3 DNA: TGTGCCAGCAGAGGCGGAGGGAAAATGAACACTGAAGCTTTCTTT
CDR3 protein: CASRGGGKMNTEAFF
D gene: NA
clone size: few
J gene: TRBJ1-1
V gene: TRBV3-1

CDR3 DNA: TGTGCCAGTAGTATCCTTAGCGGGGGTGCTACCGCGGAGCTGTTTTTT
CDR3 protein: CASSILSGGATAELFF
D gene: TRBD2
clone size: few
J gene: TRBJ2-2
V gene: TRBV19

CDR3 DNA: TGCAGTGCTACAGATACGCAGTATTTT
CDR3 protein: CSATDTQYF
D gene: NA
clone size: NA
J gene: TRBJ2-3
V gene: TRBV20-1

CDR3 DNA: TGCAGTGCTAGCCGACAGGAGCACACTGAAGCTTTCTTT
CDR3 protein: CSASRQEHTEAFF
D gene: NA
clone size: many
J gene: TRBJ1-1
V gene: TRBV20-1

CDR3 DNA: TGCGCCAGCAGCCCGGCCGGGACAGGGGGAGAGACCCAGTACTTC
CDR3 protein: CASSPAGTGGETQYF
D gene: TRBD1
clone size: NA
J gene: TRBJ2-5
V gene: TRBV5-1

CDR3 DNA: TGTGCCATCAGTCCGACAGGGGAGGGCTATGGCTACACCTTC
CDR3 protein: CAISPTGEGYGYTF
D gene: TRBD1
clone size: many
J gene: TRBJ1-2
V gene: TRBV10-3

CDR3 DNA: TGTGCCAGCAGTGTGGGACAGGGCAATGAGCAGTTCTTC
CDR3 protein: CASSVGQGNEQFF
D gene: TRBD1
clone size: many
J gene: TRBJ2-1
V gene: TRBV2

CDR3 DNA: TGTGCCAGCAGCAAGACTAGCGGGAGTATGGATGAGCAGTTCTTC
CDR3 protein: CASSKTSGSMDEQFF
D gene: TRBD2
clone size: many
J gene: TRBJ2-1
V gene: TRBV7-3

CDR3 DNA: TGTGCCAGCAGTTATGGTCGGACAGGGTCCTACGAGCAGTACTTC
CDR3 protein: CASSYGRTGSYEQYF
D gene: TRBD1
clone size: many
J gene: TRBJ2-7
V gene: TRBV6-2/TRBV6-3

CDR3 DNA: TGTGCCAGCAGTTTATCTAGCGGCGGCAGGGTGGGGCAGTATTTT
CDR3 protein: CASSLSSGGRVGQYF
D gene: TRBD2
clone size: many
J gene: TRBJ2-3
V gene: TRBV12-3/TRBV12-4

CDR3 DNA: TGTGCCAGCAGCTCAAGCGGGAGGCTTAGCAATGAGCAGTTCTTC
CDR3 protein: CASSSSGRLSNEQFF
D gene: TRBD2
clone size: NA
J gene: TRBJ2-1
V gene: TRBV12-3/TRBV12-4

CDR3 DNA: TGTGCCAGCAGTTCCTTCGGGGCTGGCAGGGGGGGCCCTGGGGCCAACGTCCTGACTTTC
CDR3 protein: CASSSFGAGRGGPGANVLTF
D gene: NA
clone size: many
J gene: TRBJ2-6
V gene: TRBV6-6

CDR3 DNA: TGTGCCACCAGCAGGCAGACAGGGGGCTCTGGCTACACCTTC
CDR3 protein: CATSRQTGGSGYTF
D gene: TRBD1
clone size: many
J gene: TRBJ1-2
V gene: TRBV15

CDR3 DNA: TGCAGCGTTTCTTCCCTGGCGGGAGCGAACCAAGAGACCCAGTACTTC
CDR3 protein: CSVSSLAGANQETQYF
D gene: TRBD2
clone size: few
J gene: TRBJ2-5
V gene: TRBV29-1

CDR3 DNA: TGTGCCAGCAGCCGACTCGGACAGGGGAACCCCTACGAGCAGTACTTC
CDR3 protein: CASSRLGQGNPYEQYF
D gene: TRBD1
clone size: NA
J gene: TRBJ2-7
V gene: TRBV27

CDR3 DNA: TGCAGTGCTAGAGCGACTAGCGGATTCACAGATACGCAGTATTTT
CDR3 protein: CSARATSGFTDTQYF
D gene: TRBD2
clone size: many
J gene: TRBJ2-3
V gene: TRBV20-1

CDR3 DNA: TGCAGCTTGAGGGGAAGGGCGGGAGCTTACAATGAGCAGTTCTTC
CDR3 protein: CSLRGRAGAYNEQFF
D gene: TRBD2
clone size: NA
J gene: TRBJ2-1
V gene: TRBV29-1

CDR3 DNA: TGTGCCTGGAGGGTTTGGGGCTCGAAAAACATTCAGTACTTC
CDR3 protein: CAWRVWGSKNIQYF
D gene: NA
clone size: NA
J gene: TRBJ2-4
V gene: TRBV30

CDR3 DNA: TGTGCCAGTAGTAGCTACAGTACCTACGAGCAGTACTTC
CDR3 protein: CASSSYSTYEQYF
D gene: NA
clone size: NA
J gene: TRBJ2-7
V gene: TRBV19

CDR3 DNA: TGTGCCAGCAGCTTCTTAAAAGGTGGCGGGAGAGCCTACAATGAGCAGTTCTTC
CDR3 protein: CASSFLKGGGRAYNEQFF
D gene: TRBD2
clone size: many
J gene: TRBJ2-1
V gene: TRBV7-8

CDR3 DNA: TGTGCCACCAGCAGCGGGACTCCCGGTGCCGGGGAGCTGTTTTTT
CDR3 protein: CATSSGTPGAGELFF
D gene: NA
clone size: many
J gene: TRBJ2-2
V gene: TRBV15

CDR3 DNA: TGTGCCAGCAGCTTAGATCACTTGTCCCGGTCTGAAGCTTTCTTT
CDR3 protein: CASSLDHLSRSEAFF
D gene: NA
clone size: many
J gene: TRBJ1-1
V gene: TRBV7-9

CDR3 DNA: TGTGCCAGCAGTTTAGCTGTTAGCGGGGCCTACGAGCAGTACTTC
CDR3 protein: CASSLAVSGAYEQYF
D gene: TRBD2
clone size: few
J gene: TRBJ2-7
V gene: TRBV12-3/TRBV12-4

CDR3 DNA: TGTGCCAGTAGGACAGGGGGCTATGGCTACACCTTC
CDR3 protein: CASRTGGYGYTF
D gene: TRBD1
clone size: many
J gene: TRBJ1-2
V gene: TRBV28

CDR3 DNA: TGTGCCAGCCAAGACAGGGGAATTACCGGGGAGCTGTTTTTT
CDR3 protein: CASQDRGITGELFF
D gene: TRBD1
clone size: many
J gene: TRBJ2-2
V gene: TRBV7-2

CDR3 DNA: TGTGCCAGCATCCCAGGGGTGGGGAACACTGAAGCTTTCTTT
CDR3 protein: CASIPGVGNTEAFF
D gene: NA
clone size: many
J gene: TRBJ1-1
V gene: TRBV7-2